These T cell receptor beta chains were read from a single sample in a study of Ad26.COV2.S vaccination and SARS-CoV-2 variants. Here immunoSEQ multiplex PCR was the method, and the copy in TCRdb shows in-frame clones only, minus some. The repertoire has about 350,000 clones, about nine tenths of them found once; the top ten carry approximately 3.6%. This sample comprised peripheral blood, obtained in a trial of Ad26.COV2.S vaccine versus placebo. Source of these receptors: a person aged 18-60 years who received the Ad26.COV2.S COVID-19 vaccine or a placebo. Each CDR3 is given with its conserved first and last residue. D genes are given only for firm matches. Only some rows state a clone size, as once, few, many or a class for expanded clones.

cdr3_nt: TGCGCCAGCAGCCAAGATGGCACGGGCGGGGAGCTGTTTTTT; cdr3_aa: CASSQDGTGGELFF; v_call: TRBV4-3; j_call: TRBJ2-2; d_call: NA; clone_size: NA
cdr3_nt: TGTGCCAGCAGTTCCAAATTAGCGGGGGGCCACTACGAGCAGTACTTC; cdr3_aa: CASSSKLAGGHYEQYF; v_call: TRBV6-5; j_call: TRBJ2-7; d_call: TRBD2; clone_size: NA
cdr3_nt: TGTGCCAGCAGCTTGGGATCGGGTACCTACAATGAGCAGTTCTTC; cdr3_aa: CASSLGSGTYNEQFF; v_call: TRBV5-5; j_call: TRBJ2-1; d_call: NA; clone_size: NA
cdr3_nt: TGTGCCAGCAGCCAAGGACTCTCGACAGGGGAATTAGTGGGGGGCTACACCTTC; cdr3_aa: CASSQGLSTGELVGGYTF; v_call: TRBV14; j_call: TRBJ1-2; d_call: TRBD1; clone_size: NA
cdr3_nt: TGCGCCAGCAGCCAACAAACAGGGCCCTCCTACGAGCAGTACTTC; cdr3_aa: CASSQQTGPSYEQYF; v_call: TRBV4-1; j_call: TRBJ2-7; d_call: NA; clone_size: NA
cdr3_nt: TGTGCCAGCAGCCAACCCACGGATTCCTACGAGCAGTACTTC; cdr3_aa: CASSQPTDSYEQYF; v_call: TRBV7-8; j_call: TRBJ2-7; d_call: NA; clone_size: NA
cdr3_nt: TGTGCCAGCAGCCCACATGGGGGACAGGGGGCAATTGAGCAGTACTTC; cdr3_aa: CASSPHGGQGAIEQYF; v_call: TRBV9; j_call: TRBJ2-7; d_call: TRBD1; clone_size: NA
cdr3_nt: TGTGCCAGCAGCCCCCGGGGTGGGGCCTCTGGGGCCAACGTCCTGACTTTC; cdr3_aa: CASSPRGGASGANVLTF; v_call: TRBV7-9; j_call: TRBJ2-6; d_call: NA; clone_size: NA
cdr3_nt: TGTGCCAGCAGCCCCGGGACTAGCGGGTACGAGCAGTACTTC; cdr3_aa: CASSPGTSGYEQYF; v_call: TRBV7-3; j_call: TRBJ2-7; d_call: TRBD2; clone_size: NA
cdr3_nt: TGTGCCAGCAGTACGGGAGTTTCAGCCAAAAACATTCAGTACTTC; cdr3_aa: CASSTGVSAKNIQYF; v_call: TRBV6-1; j_call: TRBJ2-4; d_call: NA; clone_size: NA
cdr3_nt: TGTGCCAGCAGCTTATGGGGTAGCTCCTATAATTCACCCCTCCACTTT; cdr3_aa: CASSLWGSSYNSPLHF; v_call: TRBV11-2; j_call: TRBJ1-6; d_call: NA; clone_size: few
cdr3_nt: TGTGCCAGCAGCCAAGGCTACAATGAGCAGTTCTTC; cdr3_aa: CASSQGYNEQFF; v_call: TRBV14; j_call: TRBJ2-1; d_call: NA; clone_size: few
cdr3_nt: TGTGCCAGCAGAGTCTCGCAGTTCTTC; cdr3_aa: CASRVSQFF; v_call: TRBV6-7; j_call: TRBJ2-1; d_call: NA; clone_size: NA
cdr3_nt: TGTGCCAGCAGTGACGTACGGGGACGGGCTGAAGCTTTCTTT; cdr3_aa: CASSDVRGRAEAFF; v_call: TRBV2; j_call: TRBJ1-1; d_call: NA; clone_size: NA
cdr3_nt: TGCGCCAGCAGCCAAGATCGGCAGGGTCATCAGCCCCAGCATTTT; cdr3_aa: CASSQDRQGHQPQHF; v_call: TRBV4-3; j_call: TRBJ1-5; d_call: NA; clone_size: NA
cdr3_nt: TGTGCCAGCAGCCAACCGGGGGTTGGCAGTGAGCAGTTCTTC; cdr3_aa: CASSQPGVGSEQFF; v_call: TRBV3-1/TRBV3-2; j_call: TRBJ2-1; d_call: NA; clone_size: NA
cdr3_nt: TGTGCCAGTAGTATTTGGACAGATTCCGGGTATGGCTACACCTTC; cdr3_aa: CASSIWTDSGYGYTF; v_call: TRBV19; j_call: TRBJ1-2; d_call: NA; clone_size: once
cdr3_nt: TGCGCCAGCAGCCAGGGACAGACCGGACCTTATGGCTACACCTTC; cdr3_aa: CASSQGQTGPYGYTF; v_call: TRBV5-1; j_call: TRBJ1-2; d_call: TRBD1; clone_size: NA
cdr3_nt: TGTGCTAGCAGCTTAGCGTTGGATCAGCCCCAGCATTTT; cdr3_aa: CASSLALDQPQHF; v_call: TRBV7-7; j_call: TRBJ1-5; d_call: NA; clone_size: NA
cdr3_nt: TGTGCCAGCAGTCGACGGGGGCTTAGTCAGCCCCAGCATTTT; cdr3_aa: CASSRRGLSQPQHF; v_call: TRBV27; j_call: TRBJ1-5; d_call: NA; clone_size: NA
cdr3_nt: TGTGCCTGGATCCCAGTACAGGGGGGAAGGCGGCAGTACTTC; cdr3_aa: CAWIPVQGGRRQYF; v_call: TRBV30; j_call: TRBJ2-7; d_call: TRBD1; clone_size: NA
cdr3_nt: TGTGCCAGCAGCGTAACTAGCGGGGGACCGAGCTCCTACAATGAGCAGTTCTTC; cdr3_aa: CASSVTSGGPSSYNEQFF; v_call: TRBV9; j_call: TRBJ2-1; d_call: TRBD2; clone_size: NA
cdr3_nt: TGTGCCAGCAGTTACAGACAAAACTATGGCTACACCTTC; cdr3_aa: CASSYRQNYGYTF; v_call: TRBV6-5; j_call: TRBJ1-2; d_call: NA; clone_size: NA
cdr3_nt: TGTGCCAGCAGTACCAGACAGGATAGCAATCAGCCCCAGCATTTT; cdr3_aa: CASSTRQDSNQPQHF; v_call: TRBV6-5; j_call: TRBJ1-5; d_call: NA; clone_size: NA
cdr3_nt: TGTGCCAGCAGCCTGGGGGGGGCAAGCACAGATACGCAGTATTTT; cdr3_aa: CASSLGGASTDTQYF; v_call: TRBV9; j_call: TRBJ2-3; d_call: NA; clone_size: NA
cdr3_nt: TGTGCCAGCAGCCACACAACCCCGGGGCACGGTTTCGGGGAGCTGTTTTTT; cdr3_aa: CASSHTTPGHGFGELFF; v_call: TRBV3-1/TRBV3-2; j_call: TRBJ2-2; d_call: NA; clone_size: NA
cdr3_nt: TGTGCCAGCAGTCCCGACAGGTACTATGGCTACACCTTC; cdr3_aa: CASSPDRYYGYTF; v_call: TRBV6-5; j_call: TRBJ1-2; d_call: NA; clone_size: NA
cdr3_nt: TGTGCCAGCAGTAGACGACAGAGCTCCTACAATGAGCAGTTCTTC; cdr3_aa: CASSRRQSSYNEQFF; v_call: TRBV6-5; j_call: TRBJ2-1; d_call: NA; clone_size: once
cdr3_nt: TGCAGCGCGCCGGACAGGGTCAATGGCTACACCTTC; cdr3_aa: CSAPDRVNGYTF; v_call: TRBV29-1; j_call: TRBJ1-2; d_call: TRBD1; clone_size: NA
cdr3_nt: TGTGCCAGCACCCTAGGGTTACTAGCTTTCTTT; cdr3_aa: CASTLGLLAFF; v_call: TRBV28; j_call: TRBJ1-1; d_call: NA; clone_size: once
cdr3_nt: TGTGCCAGCAGCCCCTCGGGTAGCGGGGGAACCAAAAACATTCAGTACTTC; cdr3_aa: CASSPSGSGGTKNIQYF; v_call: TRBV7-2; j_call: TRBJ2-4; d_call: TRBD2; clone_size: once
cdr3_nt: TGCGCCAGCAGCAGTCATGGGATGGGGTACAATGAGCAGTTCTTC; cdr3_aa: CASSSHGMGYNEQFF; v_call: TRBV4-3; j_call: TRBJ2-1; d_call: NA; clone_size: NA
cdr3_nt: TGTGCCAGCAGCTCCCTCACAACACTGAACACTGAAGCTTTCTTT; cdr3_aa: CASSSLTTLNTEAFF; v_call: TRBV5-6; j_call: TRBJ1-1; d_call: NA; clone_size: NA
cdr3_nt: TGTGCCAGCGGAGGGGCAGTTAGCACAGATACGCAGTATTTT; cdr3_aa: CASGGAVSTDTQYF; v_call: TRBV2; j_call: TRBJ2-3; d_call: NA; clone_size: NA
cdr3_nt: TGTGCCAGCTCACCTCAGGGGACCCTCTCCTACGAGCAGTACTTC; cdr3_aa: CASSPQGTLSYEQYF; v_call: TRBV18; j_call: TRBJ2-7; d_call: NA; clone_size: NA
cdr3_nt: TGTGCCAGCAGTGACTCTACAGACACAGATACGCAGTATTTT; cdr3_aa: CASSDSTDTDTQYF; v_call: TRBV6-4; j_call: TRBJ2-3; d_call: NA; clone_size: NA
cdr3_nt: TGTGCCAGCAGCTCCCTAGCGGGGGGATACAATGAGCAGTTCTTC; cdr3_aa: CASSSLAGGYNEQFF; v_call: TRBV7-9; j_call: TRBJ2-1; d_call: TRBD2; clone_size: once
cdr3_nt: TGCGCCAGCAGCCTTGTGGGGTTGGGGACCCAGTACTTC; cdr3_aa: CASSLVGLGTQYF; v_call: TRBV4-1; j_call: TRBJ2-5; d_call: NA; clone_size: NA
cdr3_nt: TGCGCCAGCAGCTTGGAGTCAGGGTCGGCCAAAAACATTCAGTACTTC; cdr3_aa: CASSLESGSAKNIQYF; v_call: TRBV5-1; j_call: TRBJ2-4; d_call: NA; clone_size: NA
cdr3_nt: TGTGCCAGCAGCCCGACCGGTAACAGGGAGAGCAATTCACCCCTCCACTTT; cdr3_aa: CASSPTGNRESNSPLHF; v_call: TRBV7-9; j_call: TRBJ1-6; d_call: NA; clone_size: NA
cdr3_nt: TGTGCCAGCAGCTTATTCAGCAGGGCTCAAGAGACCCAGTACTTC; cdr3_aa: CASSLFSRAQETQYF; v_call: TRBV7-2; j_call: TRBJ2-5; d_call: NA; clone_size: NA
cdr3_nt: TGTGCCAGCAGTCAAAGGGACAGGGGGCTGCCTGAAGCTTTCTTT; cdr3_aa: CASSQRDRGLPEAFF; v_call: TRBV6-5; j_call: TRBJ1-1; d_call: TRBD1; clone_size: NA
cdr3_nt: TGTGCCATCAGTGACCCCTACCGGGGGACTAGCACAGATACGCAGTATTTT; cdr3_aa: CAISDPYRGTSTDTQYF; v_call: TRBV10-3; j_call: TRBJ2-3; d_call: NA; clone_size: NA
cdr3_nt: TGTGCCAGCAGCCAAGATGAGAGGGCAGCGATGGAAAAACTGTTTTTT; cdr3_aa: CASSQDERAAMEKLFF; v_call: TRBV4-2; j_call: TRBJ1-4; d_call: NA; clone_size: NA
cdr3_nt: TGTGCCAGCAGCCAGCTTAAGACGGGACAGGGTTCGGGGACCCAGTACTTC; cdr3_aa: CASSQLKTGQGSGTQYF; v_call: TRBV4-2; j_call: TRBJ2-5; d_call: TRBD1; clone_size: NA
cdr3_nt: TGTGCCAGTAGTATAGGCGGACAGGGCACCAACGAGCAGTACTTC; cdr3_aa: CASSIGGQGTNEQYF; v_call: TRBV19; j_call: TRBJ2-7; d_call: TRBD1; clone_size: NA
cdr3_nt: TGCGCCAGCAGCTTGCCGGATAACTACGAGCAGTACTTC; cdr3_aa: CASSLPDNYEQYF; v_call: TRBV5-1; j_call: TRBJ2-7; d_call: NA; clone_size: NA
cdr3_nt: TGTGCCAGCAGCTTATTCACTTTGAACACCGGGGAGCTGTTTTTT; cdr3_aa: CASSLFTLNTGELFF; v_call: TRBV7-8; j_call: TRBJ2-2; d_call: NA; clone_size: NA
cdr3_nt: TGTGCCACCAGTGTGGGCGGAGATTATAATTCACCCCTCCACTTT; cdr3_aa: CATSVGGDYNSPLHF; v_call: TRBV24-1; j_call: TRBJ1-6; d_call: NA; clone_size: NA
cdr3_nt: TGTGCCAGCAGCGTAGCCAGGCCGGGACAGGGGGCGAGCACCTTC; cdr3_aa: CASSVARPGQGASTF; v_call: TRBV9; j_call: TRBJ1-2; d_call: TRBD1; clone_size: NA
cdr3_nt: TGTGCCAGCAGCCCAAGACAGGACCTCTGGCAGTTCTTC; cdr3_aa: CASSPRQDLWQFF; v_call: TRBV6-6; j_call: TRBJ2-1; d_call: NA; clone_size: NA
cdr3_nt: TGTGCCAGCAGCCCCTCCCTGAACACTGAAGCTTTCTTT; cdr3_aa: CASSPSLNTEAFF; v_call: TRBV12-3/TRBV12-4; j_call: TRBJ1-1; d_call: NA; clone_size: NA
cdr3_nt: TGTGCCAGCAGGTCGGGGGGTGGCAATCAGCCCCAGCATTTT; cdr3_aa: CASRSGGGNQPQHF; v_call: TRBV6-5; j_call: TRBJ1-5; d_call: NA; clone_size: NA
cdr3_nt: TGCGCCAGCAGCTTTGACGGTAATGAAAAACTGTTTTTT; cdr3_aa: CASSFDGNEKLFF; v_call: TRBV5-1; j_call: TRBJ1-4; d_call: NA; clone_size: NA
cdr3_nt: TGTGCCAGCAGAGGGGCGCGGGGGGCTACAGCAGATACGCAGTATTTT; cdr3_aa: CASRGARGATADTQYF; v_call: TRBV6-6; j_call: TRBJ2-3; d_call: TRBD2; clone_size: NA